The clone carrying this TCR beta chain was counted only a few times. This sample is drawn from a study of Graves' ophthalmopathy and Graves' hyperthyroidism. Unmatched junction bases numbered 9, after V lost 7 bases and J lost 3 bases. The CDR3 is 14 amino acids. Transcripts of RNA were the source for amplifying TCR beta CDR3 regions. First-round RT-PCR used HTBI primers; second-round multiplex PCR followed. TCRdb passed the multiplex PCR reads through MiXCR, listing each CDR3 protein once. The sample lists 500,000 to 800,000 distinct CDR3 sequences; about 38% were seen once. The sequence came from an adult man with Graves' ophthalmopathy. The V and J genes are TRBV12-3 or TRBV12-4 and TRBJ2-7; 7 bases match TRBD1. The sequenced sample was peripheral blood. DNA of the CDR3: TGTGCCAGCAAAATGACAGGGACAGTCTACGAGCAGTACTTC. This codes for CASKMTGTVYEQYF.